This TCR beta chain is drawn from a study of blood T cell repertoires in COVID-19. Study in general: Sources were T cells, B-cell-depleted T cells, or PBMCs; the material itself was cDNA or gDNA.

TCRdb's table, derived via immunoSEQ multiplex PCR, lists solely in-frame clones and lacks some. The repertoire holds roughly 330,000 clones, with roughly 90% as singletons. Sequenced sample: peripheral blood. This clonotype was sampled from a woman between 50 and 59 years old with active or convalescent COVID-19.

CDR3 in DNA: TGTGCCAGCAGCTTCGACAGGGTCACTGAAGCTTTCTTT. It specifies CASSFDRVTEAFF. The chain recombines TRBV7-2 with TRBJ1-1, with 7 nucleotides matching TRBD1. CDR3 length: 13 amino acids. Germline V gene lookup returns CDR1 SGHTA and CDR2 FQGNSA. The V segment lost 3 bases and the J segment 4 bases; nucleotides outside the gene matches: 2.